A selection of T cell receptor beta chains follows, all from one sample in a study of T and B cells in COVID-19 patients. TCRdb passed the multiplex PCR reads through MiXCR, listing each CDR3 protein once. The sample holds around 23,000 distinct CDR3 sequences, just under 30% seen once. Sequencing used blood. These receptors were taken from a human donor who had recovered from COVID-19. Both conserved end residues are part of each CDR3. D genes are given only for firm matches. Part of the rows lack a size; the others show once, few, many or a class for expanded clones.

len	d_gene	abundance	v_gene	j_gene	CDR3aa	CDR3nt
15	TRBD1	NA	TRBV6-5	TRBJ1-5	CASSRGQDSNQPQHF	TGTGCCAGCAGTCGGGGACAGGATAGCAATCAGCCCCAGCATTTT
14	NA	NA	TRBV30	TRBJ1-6	CAWSAGAGNSPLHF	TGTGCCTGGAGTGCGGGGGCCGGGAATTCACCCCTCCACTTT
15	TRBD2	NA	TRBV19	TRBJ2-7	CASSIAGGLSYERYF	TGTGCCAGTAGTATAGCGGGAGGCCTCTCCTACGAGCGGTACTTC
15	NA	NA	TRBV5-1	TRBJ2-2	CASNGGARDGGELFF	TGCGCCAGCAATGGGGGGGCCAGGGACGGCGGGGAGCTGTTTTTT
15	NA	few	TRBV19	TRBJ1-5	CASSAGRRGNQPQHF	TGTGCCAGTAGTGCCGGGCGACGGGGCAATCAGCCCCAGCATTTT
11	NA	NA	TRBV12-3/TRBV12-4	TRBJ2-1	CASSLNTEQFF	TGTGCCAGCAGTTTGAACACTGAGCAGTTCTTC
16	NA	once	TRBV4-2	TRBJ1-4	CASSQGELFANEKLFF	TGTGCCAGCAGCCAAGGGGAGTTATTTGCTAATGAAAAACTGTTTTTT
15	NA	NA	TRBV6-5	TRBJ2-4	CASSGGGLGKNIQYF	TGTGCCAGCAGTGGAGGGGGCCTAGGCAAAAACATTCAGTACTTC
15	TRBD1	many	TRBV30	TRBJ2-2	CAWRRQGAGTGELFF	TGTGCCTGGAGACGACAGGGGGCCGGCACCGGGGAGCTGTTTTTT
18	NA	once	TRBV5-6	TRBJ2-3	CASSQDNLRASDTDTQYF	TGTGCCAGCAGCCAAGATAATCTACGGGCCTCCGACACAGATACGCAGTATTTT
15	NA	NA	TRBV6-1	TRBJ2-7	CASKSPPWREYEQYF	TGTGCCAGCAAAAGTCCGCCGTGGAGAGAATACGAGCAGTACTTC
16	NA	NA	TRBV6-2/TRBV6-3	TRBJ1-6	CASTLRRPGDNSPLHF	TGTGCCAGCACCCTGAGACGCCCGGGGGATAATTCACCCCTCCACTTT
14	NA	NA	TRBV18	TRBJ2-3	CASSPSRGLDTQYF	TGTGCCAGCTCACCAAGCAGGGGCCTAGATACGCAGTATTTT
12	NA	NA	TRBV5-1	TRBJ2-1	CASSFGLNEQFF	TGCGCCAGCAGCTTCGGTCTCAATGAGCAGTTCTTC
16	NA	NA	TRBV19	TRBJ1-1	CASTPGPGGAYTEAFF	TGTGCCAGTACCCCGGGACCGGGGGGCGCCTACACTGAAGCTTTCTTT
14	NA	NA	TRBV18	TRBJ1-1	CASSPSMVNTEAFF	TGTGCCAGCTCACCATCGATGGTTAACACTGAAGCTTTCTTT
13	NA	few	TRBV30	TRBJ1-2	CAWTPGGGYGYTF	TGTGCCTGGACCCCGGGTGGGGGATATGGCTACACCTTC
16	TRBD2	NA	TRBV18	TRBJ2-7	CASSPPTSALYYEQYF	TGTGCCAGCTCACCACCTACTAGCGCCCTTTACTACGAGCAGTACTTC
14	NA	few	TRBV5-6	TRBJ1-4	CASSLEQKNEKLFF	TGTGCCAGCAGCTTGGAACAGAAGAATGAAAAACTGTTTTTT
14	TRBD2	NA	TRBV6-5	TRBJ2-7	CAIRNLAGSYEQYF	TGTGCCATCAGAAATCTAGCGGGGTCCTACGAGCAGTACTTC
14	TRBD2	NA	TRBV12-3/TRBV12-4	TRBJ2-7	CASSLTSGAGEQYF	TGTGCCAGCAGTTTAACTAGCGGGGCCGGCGAGCAGTACTTC
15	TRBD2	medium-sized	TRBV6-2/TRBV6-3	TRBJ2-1	CASRPQREAYNEQFF	TGTGCCAGCAGACCTCAGCGGGAGGCATACAATGAGCAGTTCTTC
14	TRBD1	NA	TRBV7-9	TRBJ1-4	CASSLGTGDEKLFF	TGTGCCAGCAGCTTAGGGACAGGGGACGAAAAACTGTTTTTT
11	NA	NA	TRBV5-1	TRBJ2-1	CAPLDYNEQFF	TGCGCCCCCCTAGACTACAATGAGCAGTTCTTC
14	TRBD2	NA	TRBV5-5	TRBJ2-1	CASSLAGLAGEQFF	TGTGCCAGCAGCTTGGCGGGACTAGCGGGGGAGCAGTTCTTC
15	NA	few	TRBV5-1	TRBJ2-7	CASSLGQPGTYEQYF	TGCGCCAGCAGCTTGGGGCAGCCAGGGACCTACGAGCAGTACTTC
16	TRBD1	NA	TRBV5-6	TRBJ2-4	CASSQGTGPGGDIQYF	TGCGCCAGCAGCCAAGGGACAGGCCCTGGGGGTGACATTCAGTACTTC
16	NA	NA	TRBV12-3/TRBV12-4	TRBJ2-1	CASSRLGLSSYNEQFF	TGTGCCAGCAGCCGACTTGGGCTTAGCTCCTACAATGAGCAGTTCTTC
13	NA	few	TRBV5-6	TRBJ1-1	CASSTVMNTEAFF	TGTGCCAGCAGCACAGTCATGAACACTGAAGCTTTCTTT
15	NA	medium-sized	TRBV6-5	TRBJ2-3	CASSYDTATTDTQYF	TGTGCCAGCAGTTACGATACGGCTACCACAGATACGCAGTATTTT
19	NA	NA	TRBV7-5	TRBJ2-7	CIAVPAALGRDNLTYEQYF	NA
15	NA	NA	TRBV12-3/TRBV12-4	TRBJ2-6	CASSLALGGANVLTF	TGTGCCAGCAGTTTAGCCCTAGGGGGGGCCAACGTCCTGACTTTC
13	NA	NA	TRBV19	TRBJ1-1	CASSISPNTEAFF	TGTGCCAGTAGTATTTCCCCGAACACTGAAGCTTTCTTT
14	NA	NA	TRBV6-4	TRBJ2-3	CATRLFSGTDTQYF	TGTGCCACCCGACTCTTTAGCGGCACAGATACGCAGTATTTT
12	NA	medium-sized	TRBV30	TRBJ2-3	CAWSGFADTQYF	TGTGCCTGGAGTGGTTTTGCAGATACGCAGTATTTT